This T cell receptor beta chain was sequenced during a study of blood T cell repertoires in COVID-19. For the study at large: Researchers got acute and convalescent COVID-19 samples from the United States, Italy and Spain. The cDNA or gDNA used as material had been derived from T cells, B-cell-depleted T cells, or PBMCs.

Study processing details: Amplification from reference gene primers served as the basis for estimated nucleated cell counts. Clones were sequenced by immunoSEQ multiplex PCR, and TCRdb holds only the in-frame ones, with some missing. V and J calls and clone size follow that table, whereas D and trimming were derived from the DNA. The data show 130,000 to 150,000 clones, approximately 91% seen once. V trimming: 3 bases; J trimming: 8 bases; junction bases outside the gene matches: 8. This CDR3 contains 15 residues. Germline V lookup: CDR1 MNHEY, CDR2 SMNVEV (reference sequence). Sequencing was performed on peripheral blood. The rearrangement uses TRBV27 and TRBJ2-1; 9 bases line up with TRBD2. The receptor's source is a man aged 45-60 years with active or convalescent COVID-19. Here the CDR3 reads CASSLGGRANYEQFF. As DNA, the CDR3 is TGTGCCAGCAGTTTGGGCGGGAGGGCCAATTATGAGCAGTTCTTC.